This T cell receptor (beta chain) was sequenced for a study of radiotherapy plus CTLA-4 blockade in lung cancer. Germline V lookup: CDR1 SGHRS, CDR2 YFSETQ. V lost 2 bases and J lost 7, with 16 bases in between. The CDR3 is 15 amino acids. Assay: immunoSEQ multiplex PCR; the TCRdb copy retains only in-frame clones and omits some. Of 25,000 to 40,000 clones in the sample, around 70% are singletons; the top ten hold under 5%. This clone was recorded once. The chain is built from TRBV5-1 and TRBJ2-1, with D possibly matching TRBD2 (5 bases). This clonotype was obtained from a human donor with non-small cell lung cancer whose response to radiotherapy plus ipilimumab could not be evaluated. Sequenced here: peripheral blood, sampled from a patient treated with radiotherapy plus ipilimumab. DNA of the CDR3: TGCGCCAGCAGCTTTAACGACTACTCGGGGAATGAGCAGTTCTTC. Translated: CASSFNDYSGNEQFF.